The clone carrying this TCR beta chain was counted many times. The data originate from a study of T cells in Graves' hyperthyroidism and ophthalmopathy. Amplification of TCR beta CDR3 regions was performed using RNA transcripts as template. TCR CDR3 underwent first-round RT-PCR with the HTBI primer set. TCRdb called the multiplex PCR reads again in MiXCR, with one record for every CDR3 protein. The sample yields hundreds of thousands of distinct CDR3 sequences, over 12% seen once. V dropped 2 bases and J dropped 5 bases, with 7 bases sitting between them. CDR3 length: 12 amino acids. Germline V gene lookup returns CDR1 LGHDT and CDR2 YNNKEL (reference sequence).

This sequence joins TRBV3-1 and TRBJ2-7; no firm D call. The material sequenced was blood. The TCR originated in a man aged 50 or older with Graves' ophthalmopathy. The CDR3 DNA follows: TGTGCCAGCAGCCAACAGATCCACGAGCAGTACTTC. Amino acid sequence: CASSQQIHEQYF.